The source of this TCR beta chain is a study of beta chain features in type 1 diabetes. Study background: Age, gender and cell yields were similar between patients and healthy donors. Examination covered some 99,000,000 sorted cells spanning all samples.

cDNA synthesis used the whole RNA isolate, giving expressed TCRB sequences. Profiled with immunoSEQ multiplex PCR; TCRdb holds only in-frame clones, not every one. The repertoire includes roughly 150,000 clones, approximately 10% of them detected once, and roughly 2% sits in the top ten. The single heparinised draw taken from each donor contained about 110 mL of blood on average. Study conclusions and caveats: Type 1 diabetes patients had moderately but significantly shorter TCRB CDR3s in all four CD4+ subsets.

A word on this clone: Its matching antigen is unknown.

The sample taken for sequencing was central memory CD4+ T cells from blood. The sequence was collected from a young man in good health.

CDR3 region: CASSLGTGTTGELFF. DNA of the CDR3: TGTGCCAGCAGTTTAGGGACAGGTACCACCGGGGAGCTGTTTTTT. The chain links TRBV28 to TRBJ2-2, with 8 bases aligning to TRBD1. The CDR3 totals 15 residues. Germline V gene lookup returns CDR1 MDHEN and CDR2 SYDVKM. The V and J ends lost 2 bases and 4 bases, in that order; junction bases with no gene match: 3.